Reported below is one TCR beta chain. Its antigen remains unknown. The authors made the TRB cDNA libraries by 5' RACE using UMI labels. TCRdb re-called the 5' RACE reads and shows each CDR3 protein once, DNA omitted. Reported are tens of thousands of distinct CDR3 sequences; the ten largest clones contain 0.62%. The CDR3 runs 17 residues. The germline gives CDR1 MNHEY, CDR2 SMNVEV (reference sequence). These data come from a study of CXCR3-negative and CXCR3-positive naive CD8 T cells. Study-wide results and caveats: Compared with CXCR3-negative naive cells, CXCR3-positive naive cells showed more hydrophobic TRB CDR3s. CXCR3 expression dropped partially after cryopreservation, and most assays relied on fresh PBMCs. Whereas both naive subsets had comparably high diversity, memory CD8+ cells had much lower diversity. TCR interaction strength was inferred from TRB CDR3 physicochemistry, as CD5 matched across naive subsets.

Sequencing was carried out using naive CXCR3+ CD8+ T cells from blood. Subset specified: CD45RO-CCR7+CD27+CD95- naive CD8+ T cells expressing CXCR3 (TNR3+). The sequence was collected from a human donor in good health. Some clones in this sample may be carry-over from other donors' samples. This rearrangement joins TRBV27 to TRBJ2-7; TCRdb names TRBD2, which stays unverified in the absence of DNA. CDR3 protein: CASSYSSGRAGLYEQYF.